The clone carrying this T cell receptor beta chain was observed a few times. The germline CDR1 and CDR2 sequences are WNHNN and SYGVQD (reference sequence). CDR3 size: 13 residues. V was pared by 4 bases and J by 4 bases, with 2 bases of the junction left unmatched. This table comes from immunoSEQ multiplex PCR, and its TCRdb copy is limited to in-frame clones, with some not included. Of roughly 1,100,000 clones listed, around 76% are singletons. These data originate in a study of shared clonotypes between healthy human individuals. Sequenced input: memory CD4+ T cells sorted from blood. The subset was: CD45RA-negative fraction. The chain employs TRBV10-1 and TRBJ2-7; 9 nucleotides align to TRBD1. The sequence was collected from a man aged 18 to 30 in good health. This CDR3 reads CASSAGTGYEQYF. CDR3 in DNA: TGCGCCAGCAGTGCCGGGACAGGGTACGAGCAGTACTTC.